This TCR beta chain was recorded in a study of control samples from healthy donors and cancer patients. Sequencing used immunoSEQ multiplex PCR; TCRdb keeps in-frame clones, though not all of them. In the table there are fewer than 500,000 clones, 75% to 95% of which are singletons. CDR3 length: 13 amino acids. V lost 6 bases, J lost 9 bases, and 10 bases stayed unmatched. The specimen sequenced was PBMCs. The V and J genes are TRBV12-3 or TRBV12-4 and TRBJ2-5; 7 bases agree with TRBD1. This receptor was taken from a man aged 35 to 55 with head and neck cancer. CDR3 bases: TGTGCCAGCAGCGTGGGACAGATCTCGGCCCAGTACTTC. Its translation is CASSVGQISAQYF.